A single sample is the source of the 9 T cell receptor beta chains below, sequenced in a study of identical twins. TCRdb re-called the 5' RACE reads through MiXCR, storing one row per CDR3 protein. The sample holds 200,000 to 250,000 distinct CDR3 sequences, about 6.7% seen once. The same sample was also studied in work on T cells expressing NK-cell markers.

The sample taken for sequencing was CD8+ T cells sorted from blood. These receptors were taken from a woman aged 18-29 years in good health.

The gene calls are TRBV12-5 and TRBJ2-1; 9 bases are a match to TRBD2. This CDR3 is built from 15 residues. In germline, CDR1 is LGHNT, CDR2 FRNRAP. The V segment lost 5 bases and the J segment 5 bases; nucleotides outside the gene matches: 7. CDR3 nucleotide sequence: TGTGCTAGTGGTAGGGCGGGAGGGGTTCACAATGAGCAGTTCTTC. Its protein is CASGRAGGVHNEQFF.

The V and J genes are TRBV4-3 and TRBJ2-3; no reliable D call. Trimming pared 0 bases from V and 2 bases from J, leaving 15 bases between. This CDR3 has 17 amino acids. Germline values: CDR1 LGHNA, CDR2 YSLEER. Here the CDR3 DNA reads TGCGCCAGCAGCCAAGATGAGGCGCCGAGCATCACAGATACGCAGTATTTT. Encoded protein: CASSQDEAPSITDTQYF.

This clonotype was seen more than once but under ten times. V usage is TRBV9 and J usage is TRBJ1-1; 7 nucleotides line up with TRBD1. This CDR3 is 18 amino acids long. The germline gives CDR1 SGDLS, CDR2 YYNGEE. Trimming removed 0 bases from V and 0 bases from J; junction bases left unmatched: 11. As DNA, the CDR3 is TGTGCCAGCAGCGTAGGGGTGTTGGCAGGGGGTATGAACACTGAAGCTTTCTTT. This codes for CASSVGVLAGGMNTEAFF. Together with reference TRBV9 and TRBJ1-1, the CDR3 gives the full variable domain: DSGVTQTPKHLITATGQRVTLRCSPRSGDLSVYWYQQSLDQGLQFLIQYYNGEERAKGNILERFSAQQFPDLHSELNLSSLELGDSALYFCASSVGVLAGGMNTEAFFGQGTRLTVV.

The CDR3 DNA follows: TGTGCCAGCAGCCACGGATGGGCCTGTCCGAGGATCAGGGGCTACACCTTC. It yields the protein CASSHGWACPRIRGYTF. The chain recombines TRBV6-4 with TRBJ1-2; no clear D gene. The CDR3 sequence is 17 residues long. Germline CDR1 reads MRHNA; CDR2 reads SNTAGT. The V and J ends lost 6 bases and 8 bases respectively, with 28 bases between them.

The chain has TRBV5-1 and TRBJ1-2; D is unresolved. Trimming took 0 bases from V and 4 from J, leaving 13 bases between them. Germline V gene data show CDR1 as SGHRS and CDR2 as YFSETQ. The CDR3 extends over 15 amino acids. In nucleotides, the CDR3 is TGCGCCAGCAGCTTGGTCCAGGACCTCCGCTATGGCTACACCTTC. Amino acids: CASSLVQDLRYGYTF.

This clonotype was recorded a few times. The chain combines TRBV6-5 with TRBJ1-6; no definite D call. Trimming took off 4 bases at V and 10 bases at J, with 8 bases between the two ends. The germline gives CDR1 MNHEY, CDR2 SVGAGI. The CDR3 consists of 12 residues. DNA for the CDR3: TGTGCCAGCAGTTCCCGAGGATCACCCCTCCACTTT. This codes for CASSSRGSPLHF.

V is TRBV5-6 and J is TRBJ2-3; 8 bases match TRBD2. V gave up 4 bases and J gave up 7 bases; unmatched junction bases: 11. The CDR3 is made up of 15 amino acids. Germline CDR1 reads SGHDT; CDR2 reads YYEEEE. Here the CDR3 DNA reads TGTGCCAGCAGCGCTGGGACTAGTGACACGAATACGCAGTATTTT. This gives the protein CASSAGTSDTNTQYF.

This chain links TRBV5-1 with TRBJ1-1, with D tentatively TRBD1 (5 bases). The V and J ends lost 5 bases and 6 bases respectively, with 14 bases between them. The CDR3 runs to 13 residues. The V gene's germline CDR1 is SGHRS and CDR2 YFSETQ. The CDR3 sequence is CASRRGTSSEAFF. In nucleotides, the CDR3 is TGCGCCAGCAGACGGGGGACGTCTTCTGAAGCTTTCTTT. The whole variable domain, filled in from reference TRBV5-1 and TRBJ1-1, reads KAGVTQTPRYLIKTRGQQVTLSCSPISGHRSVSWYQQTPGQGLQFLFEYFSETQRNKGNFPGRFSGRQFSNSRSEMNVSTLELGDSALYLCASRRGTSSEAFFGQGTRLTVV.

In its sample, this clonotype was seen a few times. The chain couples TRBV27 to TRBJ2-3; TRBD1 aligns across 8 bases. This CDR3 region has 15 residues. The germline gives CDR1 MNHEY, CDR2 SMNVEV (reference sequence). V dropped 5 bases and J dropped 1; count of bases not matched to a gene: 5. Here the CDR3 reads CASSPGQGGTDTQYF. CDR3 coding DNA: TGTGCCAGCAGTCCCGGACAGGGTGGCACAGATACGCAGTATTTT.